Each of the 11 T cell receptor beta chains below was sequenced from the same sample in a study of PD-1 blockade in classical Hodgkin lymphoma. Every patient relapsed after autologous stem cell transplantation, and brentuximab vedotin exposure varied. Sequenced by immunoSEQ multiplex PCR; TCRdb stores in-frame clones only, minus some. Here the sample spans fewer than 70,000 clones, 85% to 90% being singletons. The sample was peripheral blood mononuclear cells (PBMCs), taken before the second cycle of nivolumab. The receptors originated from a human donor with classical Hodgkin lymphoma.

This chain joins TRBV5-1 and TRBJ1-5; TRBD1 matches 8 bases. J lost 7 bases, V lost 4 bases, and 7 bases had no gene match. This CDR3 region has 14 residues. From germline, CDR1 is SGHRS and CDR2 YFSETQ. The CDR3 region is CASSIGQGGQPQHF. The CDR3 DNA reads as TGCGCCAGCAGCATCGGACAGGGTGGGCAGCCCCAGCATTTT.

The chain joins TRBV7-8 to TRBJ1-5, with D maybe TRBD1 (5 bases). CDR1 is SGHVS and CDR2 is FQNEAQ in the germline V gene. V lost 3 bases, J lost 2 bases, and 8 bases lay in between. The CDR3 totals 14 residues. The CDR3 sequence is CASSFDSGNQPQHF. CDR3 sequence (DNA): TGTGCCAGCAGCTTTGACAGCGGCAATCAGCCCCAGCATTTT.

The chain uses TRBV4-1 and TRBJ2-1; TRBD2 is a possible D gene (7 bases). The V gene lost 0 bases and the J gene lost 7 bases, with 19 bases spanning the gap. Germline V gene data show CDR1 as MGHRA and CDR2 as YSYEKL. The CDR3 is 17 residues long. This chain's CDR3 is CASSQERRGGLLNEQFF. In nucleotides, the CDR3 is TGCGCCAGCAGCCAAGAACGAAGGGGGGGCCTTTTGAATGAGCAGTTCTTC.

The chain carries TRBV5-1 and TRBJ1-6, with D perhaps matching TRBD1 (5 bases). Germline V CDR1 and CDR2: SGHRS, YFSETQ. With 2 bases removed from V and 5 bases from J, the gap between germline ends came to 11 bases. This CDR3 comprises 15 residues. The CDR3 nucleotides read TGCGCCAGCAGCTTCGGGGCAGAAAATAATTCACCCCTCCACTTT. Translation gives CASSFGAENNSPLHF.

The rearrangement uses TRBV30 and TRBJ2-7, with D possibly being TRBD1 or TRBD2 (6 bases each). Deletions cut 1 base from V and 7 bases from J, with 26 bases between. CDR3 size: 17 residues. Germline CDR1 reads GTSNPN; CDR2 reads SVGIG (reference sequence). CDR3 in amino acids: CAWSAGPRGLRSGEQYF. The CDR3 DNA reads TGTGCCTGGAGTGCAGGACCTCGGGGGCTCCGGAGCGGGGAGCAGTACTTC.

J is TRBJ1-4 and V is TRBV5-1; a possible D gene is TRBD1 (5 bases). This CDR3 comprises 14 residues. V was pared by 4 bases and J by 8 bases, with 15 bases between. Germline values: CDR1 SGHRS, CDR2 YFSETQ. The CDR3 region is CASSPGTLGEKLFF. The CDR3 DNA is TGCGCCAGCAGCCCCGGGACCCTGGGGGAAAAACTGTTTTTT.

The chain is built from TRBV5-1 and TRBJ1-1; D call uncertain. Looked up from germline, CDR1 is SGHRS and CDR2 is YFSETQ. This CDR3 contains 15 residues. The ends were cut back, 0 bases at V and 0 bases at J, with 9 bases in the middle. Written as DNA, the CDR3 is TGCGCCAGCAGCTTGGATCCGGGGATGAACACTGAAGCTTTCTTT. Translation gives CASSLDPGMNTEAFF.

V gene TRBV5-1 combines with J gene TRBJ2-5; 9 bases line up with TRBD1. Trimming at V came to 0 bases and at J to 5 bases, leaving 8 bases not matched to a gene. Germline values: CDR1 SGHRS, CDR2 YFSETQ. The CDR3 contains 16 residues. CDR3 DNA: TGCGCCAGCAGCTTGGTTATAACAGGGGGCCCGGAGACCCAGTACTTC. It specifies CASSLVITGGPETQYF. The full variable domain, rest sourced from reference TRBV5-1 and TRBJ2-5, is KAGVTQTPRYLIKTRGQQVTLSCSPISGHRSVSWYQQTPGQGLQFLFEYFSETQRNKGNFPGRFSGRQFSNSRSEMNVSTLELGDSALYLCASSLVITGGPETQYFGPGTRLLVL.

The chain links TRBV19 to TRBJ1-2; D is uncertain. V lost 4 bases to trimming and J lost 3 bases, with 0 bases between them. The CDR3 covers 10 residues. The V gene's germline CDR1 is LNHDA and CDR2 SQIVND (reference sequence). The chain's CDR3 is CASSNYGYTF. As DNA, the CDR3 is TGTGCCAGTAGTAACTATGGCTACACCTTC.

The V call is TRBV6-5, the J call TRBJ2-3; either TRBD1 or TRBD2 may supply D (5 bases each). The V gene lost 6 bases and the J gene lost 2 bases, with 12 bases spanning the gap. The CDR3 covers 14 residues. CDR1 is MNHEY and CDR2 is SVGAGI in the germline V gene. CDR3 sequence: CASRFTGLTDTQYF. The CDR3, as DNA: TGTGCCAGCAGGTTCACAGGACTCACAGATACGCAGTATTTT.

The rearrangement links TRBV6-5 to TRBJ2-7; 8 bases map to TRBD1. This CDR3 has 13 residues. Germline V gene data show CDR1 as MNHEY and CDR2 as SVGAGI. V was clipped by 2 bases and J by 7 bases; unmatched bases: 4. The CDR3 sequence is CASSYLTGGEQYF. The CDR3 DNA is TGTGCCAGCAGTTACCTTACAGGGGGAGAGCAGTACTTC.